These 18 T cell receptor beta chains came from one sample sequenced in a study of T cells in Graves' hyperthyroidism and ophthalmopathy (dated by TCRdb to the late 2010s). Library creation used multiplex PCR. Sequencer: Illumina HiSeq 2000. The TCR beta CDR3 regions were amplified from RNA transcripts. The TCR CDR3 was subjected to a first round of RT-PCR using the HTBI primer set and the Qiagen OneStep RT-PCR kit. The public sequencing data were trimmed at Q25 with fastp and processed into clonotypes with MiXCR by TCRdb, which kept only in-frame beta chains. Duplicate CDR3 protein sequences are folded into a single record with the most common DNA and genes. This sample comprises hundreds of thousands of distinct CDR3 sequences, approximately 14% of them detected only once. Approximately 35% of the sample lies in the top ten. Material for sequencing was blood. All receptors come from a woman in her 40s with Graves' ophthalmopathy.

The sample holds many counts of this clonotype. This chain uses TRBV13 with TRBJ2-7; D may be TRBD2 (5 bases). CDR3 length: 14 residues. The ends were cut back, 1 base at V and 9 bases at J, with 16 bases in the middle. Germline CDR1 PRHDT, CDR2 FYEKMQ (reference sequence). CDR3 in amino acids: CASSLVRGDGLQYF. The CDR3 DNA reads TGTGCCAGCAGCTTAGTTCGGGGAGACGGGTTGCAGTACTTC.

Ten or more counts support this clonotype. V and J are TRBV5-1 and TRBJ2-3; perhaps TRBD2 as D (6 bases). Between the trimmed V and J ends, which lost 4 bases and 4 bases, there was a span of 25 bases. This CDR3 spans 18 amino acids. Germline CDR1 and CDR2: SGHRS and YFSETQ. CDR3 residues: CASSPQSGLSGTPDTQYF. The CDR3 DNA follows: TGCGCCAGCAGCCCCCAATCCGGCTTATCTGGGACTCCAGATACGCAGTATTTT.

This clonotype showed up many times. The V and J genes are TRBV10-3 and TRBJ2-1; 8 positions agree with TRBD2. Germline V gene data show CDR1 as ENHRY and CDR2 as SYGVKD. The CDR3 is made up of 13 amino acids. V shed 10 bases and J 9 bases; nucleotides not matched to a gene: 11. CDR3 sequence (DNA): TGTGCCACGGACCGAGCTCGGGAGGGTGAGCAGTTCTTC. This sequence encodes CATDRAREGEQFF.

This clonotype was seen at least ten times. For the CDR3, the DNA is TGTGCCAGCAGCGTACCTACGGCTGGGACTGAAGCTTTCTTT. This translates into CASSVPTAGTEAFF. The chain couples TRBV9 to TRBJ1-1; D call uncertain. V lost 1 base and J lost 5, with 12 bases in between. Germline CDR1 SGDLS, CDR2 YYNGEE. The CDR3 runs 14 residues.

In this sample, this clonotype turned up a few times. The gene calls are TRBV7-9 and TRBJ2-1; D gene ambiguous. Germline V gene data show CDR1 as SEHNR and CDR2 as FQNEAQ (reference sequence). The ends were cut back, 5 bases at V and 6 bases at J, with 14 bases in the middle. This CDR3 comprises 14 residues. DNA for the CDR3: TGTGCCAGCAGCCCGCTGGGGTTCTTCAATGAGCAGTTCTTC. Translated, it gives CASSPLGFFNEQFF.

This clonotype appeared many times. V usage is TRBV7-9 and J usage is TRBJ1-2; maybe TRBD1 (5 bases). The CDR3 length is 12 residues. V was pared by 4 bases and J by 8 bases, with 11 bases between. Germline V gene lookup returns CDR1 SEHNR and CDR2 FQNEAQ (reference sequence). CDR3 amino acids: CASSSPTGGYTF. The CDR3, as DNA: TGTGCCAGCAGCTCCCCAACAGGCGGCTACACCTTC.

This clonotype was picked up many times. The rearrangement links TRBV27 to TRBJ2-7, with a weak D call TRBD1 (6 bases). The length of the CDR3 is 13 residues. In germline, CDR1 is MNHEY, CDR2 SMNVEV (reference sequence). V lost 3 bases and J 3 bases, leaving 9 bases between the germline ends. The CDR3 nucleotides read TGTGCCAGCAGTTTCAACAGGGTCTACGAGCAGTACTTC. Protein product: CASSFNRVYEQYF.

This clonotype was seen ten or more times. The chain has TRBV24-1 and TRBJ2-2, with TRBD2 as a possible D gene (5 bases). Trimming removed 3 bases from V and 0 bases from J, with 13 bases in between. CDR1 and CDR2 from the germline V gene are KGHDR and SFDVKD. CDR3 length: 17 amino acids. The CDR3 sequence: CATSDTGLFANTGELFF. The CDR3 coding sequence is TGTGCCACCAGTGATACCGGACTGTTCGCGAACACCGGGGAGCTGTTTTTT.

The chain combines TRBV20-1 with TRBJ1-1; TRBD1 agrees at 8 bases. Trimming took 7 bases from V and 2 from J; bases not matched to a gene: 9. CDR3 length: 14 residues. Germline CDR1 and CDR2: DFQATT and SNEGSKA (reference sequence). CDR3 in amino acids: CSGWGGTGNTEAFF. Written as DNA, the CDR3 is TGCAGTGGATGGGGAGGGACAGGAAACACTGAAGCTTTCTTT.

V gene TRBV28 combines with J gene TRBJ2-3; tentative D call: TRBD1 (6 bases). Germline V gene lookup returns CDR1 MDHEN and CDR2 SYDVKM. There are 15 residues in the CDR3. V lost 2 bases and J lost 0, with 9 bases in between. CDR3 amino acids: CASSLVTGSTDTQYF. The CDR3 DNA is TGTGCCAGCAGTTTAGTGACAGGAAGCACAGATACGCAGTATTTT.

This clonotype was found a few times. A read error may account for a junction end that differs from germline. The chain combines TRBV7-2 with TRBJ1-1; D remains unclear. The CDR3 runs to 16 residues. Germline V gene lookup returns CDR1 SGHTA and CDR2 FQGNSA. The chain's CDR3 is CASSLVSLALNTEALF. As DNA, the CDR3 is TGTGCCAGCAGCTTAGTCAGTTTGGCGCTAAACACTGAAGCTCTCTTT.

This clonotype showed up many times. V gene TRBV7-9 combines with J gene TRBJ2-3; TRBD1 is a possible D gene (6 bases). CDR1 is SEHNR and CDR2 is FQNEAQ in the germline V gene (reference sequence). The CDR3 length is 15 residues. The V end was cut by 3 bases, the J end by 2 bases, with 12 bases between. CDR3 in amino acids: CASSFTTGLTDTQYF. The DNA for the CDR3 is TGTGCCAGCAGCTTTACGACAGGTCTCACAGATACGCAGTATTTT.

This clonotype has ten or more counts. The chain is built from TRBV15 and TRBJ1-1; D gene ambiguous. Trimming stripped 2 bases from V and 6 bases from J, with 13 bases between. The length of the CDR3 is 14 residues. Germline V CDR1 and CDR2: LNHNV, YYDKDF (reference sequence). The CDR3 reads CATSRIRRTPEAFF. In DNA, the CDR3 is TGTGCCACCAGCAGAATCCGCCGGACCCCTGAAGCTTTCTTT.

This clonotype was observed many times. The J gene is TRBJ2-5, the V gene TRBV7-9; D possibly corresponds to TRBD1 (5 bases). The germline gives CDR1 SEHNR, CDR2 FQNEAQ (reference sequence). Between the trimmed V and J ends, which lost 2 bases and 3 bases, there was a span of 16 bases. This CDR3 has 16 amino acids. CDR3 sequence (DNA): TGTGCCAGCAGCTTAATCAACGCAGGGCTCGAAGAGACCCAGTACTTC. Translated, it gives CASSLINAGLEETQYF.

This clonotype showed up many times. The chain is built from TRBV28 and TRBJ2-1, with 8 positions matching TRBD2. The CDR3 loop spans 15 amino acids. Trimming took 10 bases from V and 6 from J; bases not matched to a gene: 14. Germline values: CDR1 MDHEN, CDR2 SYDVKM. In DNA form, the CDR3 reads TGTGCCATCAGCGTCCTAGCGGGCAAGGTCAATGAGCAGTTCTTC. Its translation is CAISVLAGKVNEQFF.

This clonotype was detected ten times or more. In DNA, the CDR3 is TGTGCCAGCAGTGAAGGGCGGGGCGCCCCGACCTTC. Amino acid sequence: CASSEGRGAPTF. The chain combines TRBV2 with TRBJ1-2, with a weak D call TRBD1 (5 bases). Germline V gene data show CDR1 as SNHLY and CDR2 as FYNNEI. This CDR3 is 12 amino acids long. Trimming left V 1 base short and J 14 bases short, with 14 bases between. The full variable domain, in which reference TRBV2 and TRBJ1-2 provide the parts outside the CDR3, is EPEVTQTPSHQVTQMGQEVILRCVPISNHLYFYWYRQILGQKVEFLVSFYNNEISEKSEIFDDQFSVERPDGSNFTLKIRSTKLEDSAMYFCASSEGRGAPTFGSGTRLTVV.

This clonotype has a count of ten or more. The chain combines TRBV24-1 with TRBJ2-5; TRBD2 matches at 8 bases. Germline loops: CDR1 KGHDR, CDR2 SFDVKD. V shed 9 bases, J shed 1 base, and the junction held 9 bases outside the gene matches. This CDR3 comprises 15 residues. The CDR3 DNA reads TGTGCCACCGGGGTTTCGAGCGGGGGCCAAGAGACCCAGTACTTC. Its translation: CATGVSSGGQETQYF.

The chain employs TRBV19 and TRBJ1-2; D gene unclear. Germline CDR1 LNHDA, CDR2 SQIVND (reference sequence). The CDR3 is 12 residues long. Trimming removed 5 bases from V and 7 bases from J, with 11 bases in between. As DNA, the CDR3 is TGTGCCAGTAGTCCTTACGGTTTTGGCTACACCTTC. Translating it yields CASSPYGFGYTF.